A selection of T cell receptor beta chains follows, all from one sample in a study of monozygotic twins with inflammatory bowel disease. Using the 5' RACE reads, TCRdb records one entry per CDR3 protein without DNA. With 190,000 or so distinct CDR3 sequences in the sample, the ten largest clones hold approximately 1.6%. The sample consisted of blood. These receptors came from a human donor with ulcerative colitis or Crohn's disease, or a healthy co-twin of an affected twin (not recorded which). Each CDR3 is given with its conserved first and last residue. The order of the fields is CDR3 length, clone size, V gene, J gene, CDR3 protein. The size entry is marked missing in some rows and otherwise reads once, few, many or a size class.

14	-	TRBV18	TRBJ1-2	CASSPLDRIYGYTF
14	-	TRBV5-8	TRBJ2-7	CASSRTPQSYEQYF
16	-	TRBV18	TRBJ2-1	CASSPNTANTGDEQFF
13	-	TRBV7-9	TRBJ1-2	CASPEAGAYGYTF
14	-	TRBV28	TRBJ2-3	CASNAAGAKDTQYF
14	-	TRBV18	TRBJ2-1	CASSPGLANNEQFF
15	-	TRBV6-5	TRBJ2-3	CASCWRGTSTDTQYF
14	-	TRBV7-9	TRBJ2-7	CASSPSGVPYEQYF
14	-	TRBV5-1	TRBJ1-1	CASSLEGWNTEAFF
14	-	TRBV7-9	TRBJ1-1	CASSLRRENTEAFF
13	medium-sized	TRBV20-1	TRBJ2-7	CSANRDSSGEQYF
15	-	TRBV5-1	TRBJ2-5	CASSFEGFGVETQYF
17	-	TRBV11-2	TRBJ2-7	CASSPFWGQKVFREQYF
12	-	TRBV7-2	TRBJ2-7	CASSQTVNEQYF
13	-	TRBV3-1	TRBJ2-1	CASSQVGYNEQFF